These 9 T cell receptor beta chains were sequenced from one sample in a study of Ad26.COV2.S vaccination and SARS-CoV-2 variants. Libraries were prepared by immunoSEQ multiplex PCR; TCRdb keeps only in-frame clonotypes and omits some of them. The sample includes about 87,000 clones, more than 70% of them seen just once. The source material was peripheral blood, sampled after recovery from COVID-19. These receptors were taken from a human donor who had recovered from COVID-19.

The rearrangement joins TRBV7-9 to TRBJ1-1; D gene ambiguous. Germline V gene data show CDR1 as SEHNR and CDR2 as FQNEAQ (reference sequence). The V end was cut by 5 bases, the J end by 0 bases, with 7 bases between. This CDR3 spans 13 amino acids. For the CDR3, the DNA is TGTGCCAGCAGCCACGAGATGAACACTGAAGCTTTCTTT. It translates to CASSHEMNTEAFF.

V is TRBV5-1 and J is TRBJ1-1; D remains unclear. Trimming took off 4 bases at V and 8 bases at J, with 21 bases between the two ends. CDR3 size: 15 residues. CDR1 and CDR2 (germline): SGHRS, YFSETQ. This CDR3 reads CASSTTNSPKPEAFF. CDR3 nucleotide sequence: TGCGCCAGCAGCACAACGAACAGCCCTAAACCCGAAGCTTTCTTT.

The chain joins TRBV28 to TRBJ1-5, with 9 positions matching TRBD1. The germline V gene has CDR1 MDHEN and CDR2 SYDVKM. The V and J ends lost 6 bases and 9 bases, in that order; junction bases with no gene match: 9. This CDR3 contains 14 residues. The CDR3 DNA reads as TGTGCCAGCAGCTCCGGGACAGGGAAACGGCCCCAGCATTTT. Its protein product is CASSSGTGKRPQHF.

The chain combines TRBV19 with TRBJ1-4, with TRBD1 as a possible D gene (6 bases). V shed 5 bases and J shed 0 bases, with 13 bases lying between them. The CDR3 is 16 amino acids. The V gene's germline CDR1 is LNHDA and CDR2 SQIVND (reference sequence). CDR3 protein: CASSPYGTTTNEKLFF. The CDR3 region has the DNA TGTGCCAGTAGTCCATATGGGACAACAACTAATGAAAAACTGTTTTTT.

The chain combines TRBV7-3 with TRBJ2-7, with D perhaps matching TRBD1 (6 bases). V was shortened by 4 bases and J by 2 bases, with 15 bases between the two germline ends. This CDR3 is 15 amino acids long. The germline V gene encodes CDR1 SGHTA and CDR2 FQGTGA. The CDR3 DNA sequence: TGTGCCAGCAGCTCCTACAGGGAGAACCCCTACGAGCAGTACTTC. This gives the protein CASSSYRENPYEQYF.

This clone has just one count. The rearrangement links TRBV11-3 to TRBJ2-2, with 8 bases identical to TRBD2. CDR1 is SGHNT, CDR2 YENEEA, per germline. V lost 3 bases, J lost 4 bases, and 19 bases stayed unmatched. The CDR3 covers 20 residues. This CDR3 is CASSLTSEKGGVGTTGELFF. CDR3 in DNA: TGTGCCAGCAGCTTGACTAGCGAAAAAGGTGGGGTTGGGACCACCGGGGAGCTGTTTTTT. Combining the CDR3 with reference TRBV11-3 and TRBJ2-2 gives the whole variable domain EAGVVQSPRYKIIEKKQPVAFWCNPISGHNTLYWYLQNLGQGPELLIRYENEEAVDDSQLPKDRFSAERLKGVDSTLKIQPAELGDSAVYLCASSLTSEKGGVGTTGELFFGEGSRLTVL.

The rearrangement uses TRBV7-2 and TRBJ2-7; 8 nucleotides line up with TRBD1. Per germline, CDR1 SGHTA and CDR2 FQGNSA. With 7 bases clipped from V and 0 bases from J, the junction kept 5 bases outside the gene matches. CDR3 length: 14 amino acids. The CDR3 region is CASNIGQGSYEQYF. In nucleotides, the CDR3 is TGTGCCAGCAACATAGGACAGGGCTCCTACGAGCAGTACTTC.

This clone was counted only a few times. The chain joins TRBV6-6 to TRBJ1-5; 9 bases fit TRBD1. From germline, CDR1 is MNHNY and CDR2 SVGAGI (reference sequence). V was clipped by 0 bases and J by 6 bases; unmatched bases: 0. This CDR3 comprises 14 residues. Here the CDR3 reads CASSYSGQGQPQHF. CDR3 bases: TGTGCCAGCAGTTACTCGGGACAGGGTCAGCCCCAGCATTTT.

The chain is built from TRBV10-3 and TRBJ2-1; either TRBD1 or TRBD2 may supply D (5 bases each). CDR3 size: 17 residues. V lost 0 bases and J 3 bases, leaving 15 bases between the germline ends. Per germline, CDR1 ENHRY and CDR2 SYGVKD. The CDR3 bases are TGTGCCATCAGTGAGTCGAGTTCGGGGCAAGGCTACAATGAGCAGTTCTTC. Translating gives CAISESSSGQGYNEQFF.